One sample yielded the 20 T cell receptor beta chains listed below, sequenced in a study of blood T cell repertoires in COVID-19. Method: immunoSEQ multiplex PCR; TCRdb's copy keeps in-frame clones and lacks some. The sample records 200,000 or so clones, about nine tenths being singletons. Sequencing was done on a sample of peripheral blood. The receptors originated from a man in his 60s who had recovered from COVID-19.

V and J are TRBV9 and TRBJ1-2; D gene unclear. Trimming removed 4 bases at V and 4 bases at J, with 14 bases between. CDR1 is SGDLS, CDR2 YYNGEE, per germline. The CDR3 spans 14 residues. DNA for the CDR3: TGTGCCAGCAGCCCCGCCCAGGCCTCCTATGGCTACACCTTC. This sequence encodes CASSPAQASYGYTF.

The rearrangement links TRBV29-1 to TRBJ2-7; D may be TRBD2 (5 bases). CDR1 and CDR2 (germline): SQVTM, ANQGSEA. V gave up 8 bases and J gave up 3 bases, with 14 bases separating them. The CDR3 covers 12 residues. CDR3 sequence (DNA): TGCAGCATCGGCCCGGGAAGCTACGAGCAGTACTTC. Translation gives CSIGPGSYEQYF.

In this sample, this clone turned up once. The rearrangement joins TRBV5-1 to TRBJ2-3; D is possibly TRBD2 (6 bases). Trimming pared 4 bases from V and 1 base from J, leaving 13 bases between. CDR3 length equals 15 residues. CDR1 SGHRS and CDR2 YFSETQ come from the germline V gene. In DNA form, the CDR3 reads TGCGCCAGCAGCATAACTAGCACACGCACAGATACGCAGTATTTT. This sequence encodes CASSITSTRTDTQYF.

The V and J genes are TRBV9 and TRBJ2-3, with 11 bases that match TRBD2. Germline CDR1 reads SGDLS; CDR2 reads YYNGEE. The CDR3 extends over 16 amino acids. The trim removed 4 bases at V and 1 base at J, leaving 5 bases unmatched. This chain's CDR3 is CASSPTLAGGTDTQYF. CDR3 coding DNA: TGTGCCAGCAGCCCCACACTAGCGGGGGGCACAGATACGCAGTATTTT.

V and J are TRBV18 and TRBJ1-1; no firm D call. Germline CDR1 and CDR2: KGHSH and LQKENI. V lost 4 bases and J 3 bases, leaving 12 bases between the germline ends. The CDR3 contains 14 residues. The CDR3 nucleotides are TGTGCCAGCTCACAAGGAGGGCTTGACACTGAAGCTTTCTTT. This translates into CASSQGGLDTEAFF.

CDR3 amino acids: CASSLDRYGYTF. In DNA form, the CDR3 reads TGTGCCAGCAGCTTGGATCGGTATGGCTACACCTTC. The chain uses TRBV5-6 and TRBJ1-2; D uncertain. Deletions cut 0 bases from V and 5 bases from J, with 5 bases between. This CDR3 is built from 12 residues. The germline CDR1 and CDR2 sequences are SGHDT and YYEEEE. The whole variable domain, remainder taken from reference TRBV5-6 and TRBJ1-2, is DAGVTQSPTHLIKTRGQQVTLRCSPKSGHDTVSWYQQALGQGPQFIFQYYEEEERQRGNFPDRFSGHQFPNYSSELNVNALLLGDSALYLCASSLDRYGYTFGSGTRLTVV.

The chain joins TRBV12-3 or TRBV12-4 to TRBJ1-2; no clear D gene. V gave up 4 bases and J gave up 5 bases, with 11 bases separating them. CDR3 length: 13 amino acids. In DNA, the CDR3 is TGTGCCAGCAGTTCCTCTTGGGAGTATGGCTACACCTTC. Protein product: CASSSSWEYGYTF.

DNA for the CDR3: TGTGCCAGCAGCCCGCAGCCGGGACAGGGACCCAATGAGCAGTTCTTC. Translating gives CASSPQPGQGPNEQFF. The V and J genes are TRBV14 and TRBJ2-1, with TRBD1 identical over 9 bases. Germline-derived CDR1 and CDR2 are SGHDN and FVKESK. With V trimmed by 4 bases and J by 6 bases, 10 bases remained unmatched. The CDR3 covers 16 residues.

This sequence joins TRBV5-6 and TRBJ1-3; D call uncertain. Trimming shortened V by 1 base and J by 0 bases, and 2 bases separated the two germline ends. The CDR3 contains 13 residues. Germline loops: CDR1 SGHDT, CDR2 YYEEEE. The CDR3 nucleotides are TGTGCCAGCAGCTTGTACTCTGGAAACACCATATATTTT. Its translation is CASSLYSGNTIYF.

V and J are TRBV18 and TRBJ2-6; 7 positions agree with TRBD1. The V and J ends lost 2 bases and 4 bases, in that order; junction bases with no gene match: 14. Per germline, CDR1 KGHSH and CDR2 LQKENI. The CDR3 loop spans 19 amino acids. CDR3 DNA sequence: TGTGCCAGCTCACCAACCGGGACAGCCTATTCAGGGGGGGCCAACGTCCTGACTTTC. It encodes CASSPTGTAYSGGANVLTF.

This clone was seen a single time. This chain joins TRBV6-6 and TRBJ2-5; perhaps TRBD2 as D (6 bases). V was clipped by 6 bases and J by 5 bases, with 16 bases between them. Germline V gene data show CDR1 as MNHNY and CDR2 as SVGAGI (reference sequence). The CDR3 is 14 amino acids. CDR3: CASRGGKGAETQYF. Here the CDR3 DNA reads TGTGCCAGCAGAGGCGGGAAAGGTGCGGAGACCCAGTACTTC.

J is TRBJ1-5 and V is TRBV6-5, with 9 nucleotides matching TRBD1. Germline CDR1 MNHEY, CDR2 SVGAGI. V gave up 2 bases and J gave up 7 bases; unmatched junction bases: 0. This CDR3 has 13 residues. CDR3 protein: CASSYDRGQPQHF. The CDR3 DNA follows: TGTGCCAGCAGTTACGACAGGGGGCAGCCCCAGCATTTT.

The DNA of the CDR3 is TGTGCCAGCTCACCCGGGACAGGACGTAACTATGGCTACACCTTC. Translated: CASSPGTGRNYGYTF. V gene TRBV18 combines with J gene TRBJ1-2, with 8 nucleotides matching TRBD1. The J segment lost 1 base and the V segment lost 3 bases, leaving 4 bases of the junction unmatched. This CDR3 has 15 residues. From germline, CDR1 is KGHSH and CDR2 LQKENI.

The V and J genes are TRBV10-3 and TRBJ1-6; 9 nucleotides match TRBD1. The CDR3 is made up of 15 amino acids. V shed 5 bases and J 10 bases; nucleotides not matched to a gene: 9. CDR1 ENHRY and CDR2 SYGVKD come from the germline V gene. The CDR3 sequence: CAISTGQGIRSPLHF. The CDR3 nucleotides are TGTGCCATCAGTACCGGACAGGGGATAAGGTCACCCCTCCACTTT.

The chain is built from TRBV6-6 and TRBJ2-6; D may be TRBD1 (6 bases). The CDR3 is 19 residues long. CDR1 is MNHNY and CDR2 is SVGAGI in the germline V gene (reference sequence). The V end lost 5 bases, the J end lost 0 bases, and 20 bases lay between the germline ends. The CDR3 sequence is CASSQDLPGAYSGANVLTF. The CDR3 DNA reads as TGTGCCAGCAGTCAGGACCTCCCAGGGGCGTACTCTGGGGCCAACGTCCTGACTTTC.

The chain links TRBV7-2 to TRBJ1-1; a weak D match, TRBD1 (6 bases). Per germline, CDR1 SGHTA and CDR2 FQGNSA. The CDR3 runs to 18 residues. V lost 2 bases and J lost 0, with 19 bases in between. In DNA, the CDR3 is TGTGCCAGCAGCTTACGGGGGGGCCGAGACGAGGTGAACACTGAAGCTTTCTTT. Translated: CASSLRGGRDEVNTEAFF. Complete variable domain (other parts from reference TRBV7-2 and TRBJ1-1): GAGVSQSPSNKVTEKGKDVELRCDPISGHTALYWYRQSLGQGLEFLIYFQGNSAPDKSGLPSDRFSAERTGGSVSTLTIQRTQQEDSAVYLCASSLRGGRDEVNTEAFFGQGTRLTVV.

V is TRBV19 and J is TRBJ2-1, with a weak D call TRBD1 (5 bases). The CDR3 loop spans 14 amino acids. V was shortened by 4 bases and J by 7 bases, with 14 bases between the two germline ends. Germline V CDR1 and CDR2: LNHDA, SQIVND (reference sequence). DNA for the CDR3: TGTGCCAGTAGTAGGCAGGGATATGGGAATGAGCAGTTCTTC. Residues: CASSRQGYGNEQFF.

A few counts support this clone. V gene TRBV5-1 combines with J gene TRBJ2-7; a weak D match, TRBD2 (5 bases). The CDR3 has 12 residues. Germline assignment: CDR1 SGHRS and CDR2 YFSETQ. The V end lost 3 bases, the J end lost 5 bases, and 9 bases lay between the germline ends. CDR3 coding DNA: TGCGCCAGCAGCTCGGACTGGAACGAGCAGTACTTC. Translating gives CASSSDWNEQYF. The variable domain in full, completed from reference TRBV5-1 and TRBJ2-7, reads KAGVTQTPRYLIKTRGQQVTLSCSPISGHRSVSWYQQTPGQGLQFLFEYFSETQRNKGNFPGRFSGRQFSNSRSEMNVSTLELGDSALYLCASSSDWNEQYFGPGTRLTVT.

This rearrangement joins TRBV27 to TRBJ1-2; a possible D gene is TRBD1 (5 bases). Germline CDR1 is MNHEY and CDR2 is SMNVEV (reference sequence). V was trimmed by 3 bases and J by 8 bases, leaving 10 bases between them. The CDR3 contains 12 residues. CDR3 DNA: TGTGCCAGCAGTTTTTGGGGCGGAGGCTACACCTTC. It specifies CASSFWGGGYTF.

The CDR3 loop is CASSLDAVSYGYTF. CDR3 sequence (DNA): TGCGCCAGCAGCTTGGATGCGGTTTCCTATGGCTACACCTTC. This chain uses TRBV5-1 with TRBJ1-2; unclear D gene. This CDR3 comprises 14 residues. Germline assignment: CDR1 SGHRS and CDR2 YFSETQ. The germline V and J ends were trimmed by 0 bases and 4 bases, with 10 bases remaining between them.